The 14 T cell receptor beta chains given below trace back to one sample, sequenced in a study of T cell responses to AZD1222 COVID-19 vaccine. Sequencing was performed with immunoSEQ multiplex PCR; in TCRdb, only in-frame clones are kept and a portion is missing. The sample lists roughly 120,000 clones; about 94% were seen once. Sequenced material: peripheral blood, taken on day 0 of AZD1222 vaccination. These receptors were obtained from an adult in good health.

This chain links TRBV10-1 with TRBJ2-3; D is unresolved. Germline CDR1 reads WNHNN; CDR2 reads SYGVQD (reference sequence). V lost 2 bases and J lost 4, with 7 bases in between. The CDR3 is made up of 13 amino acids. CDR3 sequence (DNA): TGCGCCAGCAGTGAGAAAGGCCCAGATACGCAGTATTTT. Residues: CASSEKGPDTQYF.

This clone came up a few times. The chain uses TRBV7-9 and TRBJ1-5; D is uncertain. The CDR3 consists of 13 residues. Trimming took 5 bases from V and 2 from J, leaving 7 bases between them. Germline V gives CDR1 SEHNR, CDR2 FQNEAQ (reference sequence). The CDR3 spells CASSIDGNQPQHF. CDR3 coding DNA: TGTGCCAGCAGCATCGACGGCAATCAGCCCCAGCATTTT.

V usage is TRBV5-1 and J usage is TRBJ2-1; D is possibly TRBD2 (6 bases). Trimming took 2 bases from V and 8 from J, leaving 17 bases between them. This CDR3 region has 15 residues. In germline, CDR1 is SGHRS, CDR2 YFSETQ. The CDR3 DNA reads as TGCGCCAGCAGCTTTACTAGCCGGGCGTCAGATGAGCAGTTCTTC. Its protein is CASSFTSRASDEQFF.

This chain joins TRBV29-1 and TRBJ2-1, with 8 positions matching TRBD2. The CDR3 runs 17 residues. From germline, CDR1 is SQVTM and CDR2 ANQGSEA. V was clipped by 4 bases and J by 0 bases; unmatched bases: 11. The CDR3 DNA sequence: TGCAGCGTTGGCCTATGGGGTAGCGGGGTCTCCTACAATGAGCAGTTCTTC. It encodes CSVGLWGSGVSYNEQFF.

The chain carries TRBV5-4 and TRBJ2-2; D call uncertain. CDR3 length: 15 amino acids. The germline V gene has CDR1 SGHNT and CDR2 YYREEE (reference sequence). Deletions cut 4 bases from V and 5 bases from J, with 15 bases between. CDR3 bases: TGTGCCAGCAGCCCCCCTCCCCCCCGGACCGGGGAGCTGTTTTTT. It specifies CASSPPPPRTGELFF.

This clone has just a few counts. CDR3 amino acids: CASSDSSYNEQFF. The CDR3 coding sequence is TGTGCCAGCAGTGACTCTAGCTACAATGAGCAGTTCTTC. The chain couples TRBV6-4 to TRBJ2-1; D ambiguous. Trimming cost V 0 bases and J 3 bases, with 3 bases left between them. The CDR3 consists of 13 residues. The germline V gene encodes CDR1 MRHNA and CDR2 SNTAGT.

The chain links TRBV28 to TRBJ1-1; maybe TRBD1 (6 bases). Trimming took off 10 bases at V and 3 bases at J, with 12 bases between the two ends. The CDR3 consists of 12 residues. Germline lookup yields CDR1 MDHEN and CDR2 SYDVKM. The CDR3 here is CAITGGHTEAFF. In DNA, the CDR3 is TGTGCCATCACGGGGGGGCACACTGAAGCTTTCTTT.

The rearrangement links TRBV19 to TRBJ2-2; unclear D gene. V lost 8 bases, J lost 8 bases, and 12 bases lay in between. The CDR3 runs to 12 residues. From germline, CDR1 is LNHDA and CDR2 SQIVND (reference sequence). CDR3 loop: CASAIKGGELFF. DNA for the CDR3: TGTGCCAGTGCCATAAAAGGGGGGGAGCTGTTTTTT.

The chain recombines TRBV4-1 with TRBJ2-6, with TRBD1 as a possible D gene (5 bases). Germline assignment: CDR1 MGHRA and CDR2 YSYEKL. Trimming took 2 bases from V and 2 from J, leaving 16 bases between them. The CDR3 consists of 18 residues. In DNA, the CDR3 is TGCGCCAGCAGCCAAACCCGCCTTCAGGGCCCTGGGGCCAACGTCCTGACTTTC. Protein product: CASSQTRLQGPGANVLTF.

This chain links TRBV4-1 with TRBJ1-1; D remains unclear. Germline-derived CDR1 and CDR2 are MGHRA and YSYEKL. The CDR3 sequence is 13 residues long. V lost 1 base to trimming and J lost 1 base, with 4 bases between them. As DNA, the CDR3 is TGCGCCAGCAGCCAAGTTGAGAACACTGAAGCTTTCTTT. The encoded protein is CASSQVENTEAFF.

V usage is TRBV4-3 and J usage is TRBJ1-6; D not certain. The V end lost 0 bases, the J end lost 15 bases, and 9 bases lay between the germline ends. Per germline, CDR1 LGHNA and CDR2 YSLEER. The CDR3 sequence is 12 residues long. The CDR3 DNA reads TGCGCCAGCAGCCAAGACGGGAGACGCCTCCACTTT. As protein: CASSQDGRRLHF.

The V call is TRBV13, the J call TRBJ2-1; TRBD2 agrees at 12 bases. Germline V CDR1 and CDR2: PRHDT, FYEKMQ (reference sequence). The CDR3 has 18 residues. The V and J ends lost 5 bases and 2 bases, in that order; junction bases with no gene match: 10. The CDR3 loop is CASSPTPSGRATYNEQFF. Written as DNA, the CDR3 is TGTGCCAGCAGCCCCACCCCTAGCGGGAGGGCAACCTACAATGAGCAGTTCTTC.

The J gene is TRBJ2-3, the V gene TRBV7-2; the match to TRBD2 covers 8 bases. The CDR3 loop spans 14 amino acids. V lost 5 bases, J lost 6 bases, and 7 bases stayed unmatched. Germline V CDR1 and CDR2: SGHTA, FQGNSA. The CDR3 reads CASSPLGGRDTQYF. The CDR3 DNA sequence: TGTGCCAGCAGCCCCTTGGGCGGGAGGGATACGCAGTATTTT.

The chain is built from TRBV5-4 and TRBJ2-7; D may be TRBD1 or TRBD2 (7 bases each). This CDR3 has 15 amino acids. CDR1 is SGHNT, CDR2 YYREEE, per germline (reference sequence). With 7 bases removed from V and 4 bases from J, the gap between germline ends came to 21 bases. CDR3: CASAHQGGTGYEQYF. CDR3 bases: TGTGCCAGCGCGCATCAGGGGGGGACGGGATACGAGCAGTACTTC.